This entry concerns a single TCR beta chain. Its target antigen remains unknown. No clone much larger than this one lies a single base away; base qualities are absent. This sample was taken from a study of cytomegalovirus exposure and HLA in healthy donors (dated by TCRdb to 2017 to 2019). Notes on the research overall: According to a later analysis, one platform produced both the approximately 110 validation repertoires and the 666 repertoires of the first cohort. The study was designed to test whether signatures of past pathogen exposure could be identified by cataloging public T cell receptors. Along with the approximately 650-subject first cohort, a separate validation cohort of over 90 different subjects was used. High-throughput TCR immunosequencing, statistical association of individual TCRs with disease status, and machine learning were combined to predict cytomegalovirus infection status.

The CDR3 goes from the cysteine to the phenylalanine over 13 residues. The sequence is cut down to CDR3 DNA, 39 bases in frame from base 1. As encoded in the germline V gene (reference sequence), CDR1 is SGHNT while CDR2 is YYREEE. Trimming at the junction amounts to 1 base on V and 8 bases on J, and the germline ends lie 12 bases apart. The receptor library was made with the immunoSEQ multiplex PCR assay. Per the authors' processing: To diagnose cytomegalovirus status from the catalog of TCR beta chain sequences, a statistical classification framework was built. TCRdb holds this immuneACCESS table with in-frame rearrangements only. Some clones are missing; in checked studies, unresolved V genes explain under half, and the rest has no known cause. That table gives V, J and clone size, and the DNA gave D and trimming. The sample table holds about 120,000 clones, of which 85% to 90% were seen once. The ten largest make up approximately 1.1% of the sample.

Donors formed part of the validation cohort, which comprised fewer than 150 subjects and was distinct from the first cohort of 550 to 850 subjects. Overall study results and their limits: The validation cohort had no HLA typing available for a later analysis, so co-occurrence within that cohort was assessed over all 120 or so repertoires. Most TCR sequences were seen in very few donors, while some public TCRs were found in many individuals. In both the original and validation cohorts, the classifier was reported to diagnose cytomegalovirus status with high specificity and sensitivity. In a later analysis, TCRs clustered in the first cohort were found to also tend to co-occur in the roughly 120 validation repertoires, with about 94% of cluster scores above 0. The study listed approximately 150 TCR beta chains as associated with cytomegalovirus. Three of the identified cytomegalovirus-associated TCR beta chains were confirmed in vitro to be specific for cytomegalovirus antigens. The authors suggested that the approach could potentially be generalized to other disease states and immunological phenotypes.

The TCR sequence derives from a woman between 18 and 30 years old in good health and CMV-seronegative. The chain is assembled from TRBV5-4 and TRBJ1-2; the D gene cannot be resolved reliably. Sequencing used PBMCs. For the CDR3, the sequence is CASSLMRVWGYTF. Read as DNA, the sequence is TGTGCCAGCAGCTTGATGAGGGTTTGGGGCTACACCTTC.